This T cell receptor beta chain was retrieved from a study of shared clonotypes between healthy human individuals. Overall study: Three plates were used per donor for CD4 naive, three for CD4 memory, two for CD8 naive and one for CD8 memory.

None of the donors, who were healthy HIV-negative adults, had recently had acute infections or vaccinations. After removal of 2 bases from V and 5 bases from J, the junction contained 5 bases not matched to a gene. CDR3 size: 14 residues. Germline lookup yields CDR1 SGHAT and CDR2 FQNNGV. At deep level, the assay was performed. Repertoires were generated with immunoSEQ multiplex PCR, while TCRdb's copy carries only in-frame clones and drops some. The top ten clones hold roughly 0.15% of a sample with about 2.4 million clones, more than 90% of them seen once. Input material: naive CD4+ T cells sorted from blood. Subset meaning: CD45RA+ positively selected. The TCR comes from a young man in good health. This chain uses TRBV11-2 with TRBJ2-5; 7 bases are a match to TRBD1. The CDR3 DNA is TGTGCCAGCAGCTTAAGGGGGCGGTATGAGACCCAGTACTTC. Translating it yields CASSLRGRYETQYF.